The present entry profiles one T cell receptor (beta chain) with its context. Its antigen is undetermined. The Oncomine TCR Beta short-read assay sequenced DNA from cultured CD4+ T cells. TCRdb processed the PCR reads anew with MiXCR; each CDR3 protein has one entry. The sample holds over 10,000 distinct CDR3 sequences, around 78% seen once. The sample's treatment: roughly 10-day PBMC culture with coronavirus spike peptide pools or control peptides (ViraFEST assay). IL-2 at about 9.1 IU/ml and peptide pools at about 9.5 ug/ml were added to PBMCs cultured at about 2 million per well. Negative selection recovered the CD4+ T cells once they had spent 10 days in culture. This sample was included in a study of vaccination and CD4 T cells after COVID-19. For the study at large: Six men and four women formed the convalescents, two being Hispanic.

Trimming pared 3 bases from V and 3 bases from J, leaving 11 bases between. CDR3 length equals 13 residues. Germline CDR1 and CDR2: GTSNPN and SVGIG (reference sequence). Sequencing was performed on CD4+ T cells from blood, cultured in vitro. The sequence was obtained from a human donor who had recovered from COVID-19. V usage is TRBV30 and J usage is TRBJ1-1, with D perhaps matching TRBD1 (5 bases). The CDR3 region is CAWRAGGDTEAFF. CDR3 nucleotides: TGTGCCTGGAGGGCCGGGGGGGACACTGAAGCTTTCTTT. Variable domain in full (rest from reference TRBV30 and TRBJ1-1): SQTIHQWPATLVQPVGSPLSLECTVEGTSNPNLYWYRQAAGRGLQLLFYSVGIGQISSEVPQNLSASRPQDRQFILSSKKLLLSDSGFYLCAWRAGGDTEAFFGQGTRLTVV.